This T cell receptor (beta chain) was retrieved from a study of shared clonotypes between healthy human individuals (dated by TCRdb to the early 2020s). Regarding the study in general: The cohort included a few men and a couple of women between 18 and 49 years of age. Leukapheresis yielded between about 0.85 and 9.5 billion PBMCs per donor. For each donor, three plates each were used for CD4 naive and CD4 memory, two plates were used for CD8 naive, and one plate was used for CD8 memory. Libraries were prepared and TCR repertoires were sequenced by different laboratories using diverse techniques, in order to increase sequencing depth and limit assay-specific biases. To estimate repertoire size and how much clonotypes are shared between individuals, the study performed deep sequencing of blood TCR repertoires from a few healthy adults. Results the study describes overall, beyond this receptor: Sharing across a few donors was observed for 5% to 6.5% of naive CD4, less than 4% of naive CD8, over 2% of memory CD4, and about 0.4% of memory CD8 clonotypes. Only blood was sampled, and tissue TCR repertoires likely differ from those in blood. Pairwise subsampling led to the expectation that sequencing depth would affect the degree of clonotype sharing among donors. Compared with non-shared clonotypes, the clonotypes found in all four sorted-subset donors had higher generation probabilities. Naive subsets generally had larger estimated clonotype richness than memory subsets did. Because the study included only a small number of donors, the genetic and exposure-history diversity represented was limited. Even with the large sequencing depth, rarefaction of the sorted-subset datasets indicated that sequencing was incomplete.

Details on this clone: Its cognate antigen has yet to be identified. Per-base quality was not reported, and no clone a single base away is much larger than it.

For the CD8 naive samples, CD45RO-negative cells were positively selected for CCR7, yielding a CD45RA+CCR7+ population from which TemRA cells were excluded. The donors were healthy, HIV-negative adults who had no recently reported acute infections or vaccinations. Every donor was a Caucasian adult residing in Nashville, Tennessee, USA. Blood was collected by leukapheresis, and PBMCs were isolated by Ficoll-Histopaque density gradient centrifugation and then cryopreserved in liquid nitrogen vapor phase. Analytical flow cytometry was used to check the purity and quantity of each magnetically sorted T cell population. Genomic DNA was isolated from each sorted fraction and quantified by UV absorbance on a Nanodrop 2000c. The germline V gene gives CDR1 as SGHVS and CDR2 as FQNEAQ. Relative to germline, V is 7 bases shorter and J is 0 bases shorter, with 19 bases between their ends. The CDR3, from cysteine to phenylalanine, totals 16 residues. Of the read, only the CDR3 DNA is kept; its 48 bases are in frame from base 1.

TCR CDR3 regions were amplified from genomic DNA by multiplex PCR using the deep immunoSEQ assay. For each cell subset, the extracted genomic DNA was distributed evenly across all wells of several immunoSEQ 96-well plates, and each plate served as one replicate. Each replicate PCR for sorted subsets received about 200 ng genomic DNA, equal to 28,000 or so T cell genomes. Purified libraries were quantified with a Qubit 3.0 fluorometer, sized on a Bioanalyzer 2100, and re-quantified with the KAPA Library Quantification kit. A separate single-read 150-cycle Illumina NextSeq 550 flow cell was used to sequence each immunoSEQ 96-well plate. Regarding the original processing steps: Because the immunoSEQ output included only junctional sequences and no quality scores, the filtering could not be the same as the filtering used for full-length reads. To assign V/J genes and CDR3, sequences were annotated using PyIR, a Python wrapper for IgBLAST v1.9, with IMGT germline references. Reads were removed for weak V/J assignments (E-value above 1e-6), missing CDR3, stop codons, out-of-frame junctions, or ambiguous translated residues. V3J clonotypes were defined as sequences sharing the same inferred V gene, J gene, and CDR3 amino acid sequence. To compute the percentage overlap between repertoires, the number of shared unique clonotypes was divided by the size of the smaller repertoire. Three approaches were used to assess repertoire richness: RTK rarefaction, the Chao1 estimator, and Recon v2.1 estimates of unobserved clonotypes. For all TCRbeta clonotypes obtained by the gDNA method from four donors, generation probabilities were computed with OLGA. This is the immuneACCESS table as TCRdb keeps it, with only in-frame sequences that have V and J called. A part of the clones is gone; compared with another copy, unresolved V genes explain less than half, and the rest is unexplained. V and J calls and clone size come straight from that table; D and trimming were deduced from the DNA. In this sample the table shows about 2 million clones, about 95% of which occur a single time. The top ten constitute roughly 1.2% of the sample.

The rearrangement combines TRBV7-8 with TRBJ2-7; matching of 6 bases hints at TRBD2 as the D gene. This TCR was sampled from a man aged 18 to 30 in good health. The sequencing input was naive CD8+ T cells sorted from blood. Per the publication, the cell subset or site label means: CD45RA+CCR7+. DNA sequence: TGTGCCAGCACTGGAGGGACCAGTGACTCCTCCTACGAGCAGTACTTC. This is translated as CASTGGTSDSSYEQYF.